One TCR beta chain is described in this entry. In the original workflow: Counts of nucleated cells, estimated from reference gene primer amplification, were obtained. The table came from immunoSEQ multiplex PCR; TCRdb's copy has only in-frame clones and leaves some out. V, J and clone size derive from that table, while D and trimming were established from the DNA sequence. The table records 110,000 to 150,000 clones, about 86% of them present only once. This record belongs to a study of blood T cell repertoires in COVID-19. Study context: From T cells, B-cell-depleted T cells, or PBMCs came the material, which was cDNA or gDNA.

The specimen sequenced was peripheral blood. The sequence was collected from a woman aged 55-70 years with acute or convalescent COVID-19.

Here the CDR3 DNA reads TGTGCCAGCAGCCCTTTGATCACAGGAAAAAGCTATGGCTACACCTTC. Amino acids: CASSPLITGKSYGYTF. This rearrangement joins TRBV7-8 to TRBJ1-2, with TRBD1 as a possible D gene (5 bases). The CDR3 has 16 residues. V lost 5 bases, J lost 4 bases, and 20 bases lay in between. Germline CDR1 is SGHVS and CDR2 is FQNEAQ. The full variable domain, rest sourced from reference TRBV7-8 and TRBJ1-2, is GAGVSQSPRYKVAKRGQDVALRCDPISGHVSLFWYQQALGQGPEFLTYFQNEAQLDKSGLPSDRFFAERPEGSVSTLKIQRTQQEDSAVYLCASSPLITGKSYGYTFGSGTRLTVV.